Shown below are 21 T cell receptor beta chains from a single sample sequenced in a study of T cell repertoires in cytomegalovirus infection (dated by TCRdb to between 2019 and 2020). Data came from an Illumina HiSeq 1500. TCRdb redid the processing of the public reads, applying fastp at Q25 and MiXCR, and retained in-frame beta chains. Duplicate CDR3 protein sequences are folded into a single record with the most common DNA and genes. The sample table contains about 110,000 distinct CDR3 sequences; only one count was recorded for roughly two fifths of them. 74% of the sample comes from the top ten. Their target antigens are unknown. The sample's treatment or condition, from its label and the paper: in vitro stimulation with specific CMV peptide epitopes to enrich CMV-specific T cells. The source was CD8+ T cells from cultured PBMCs, collected from culture after CMV antigen stimulation. Receptors originate from a human donor in good health (CMV status not recorded). Some clones in this sample may be carry-over from other donors' samples.

The chain recombines TRBV7-9 with TRBJ2-2; D unclear. CDR1 is SEHNR, CDR2 FQNEAQ, per germline (reference sequence). Between the trimmed V and J ends, which lost 3 bases and 2 bases, there was a span of 7 bases. This CDR3 is built from 14 residues. CDR3 region: CASSFTDNTGELFF. In DNA form, the CDR3 reads TGTGCCAGCAGCTTTACTGACAACACCGGGGAGCTGTTTTTT.

The J gene is TRBJ2-3, the V gene TRBV6-1; D is perhaps TRBD2 (7 bases). Germline V gives CDR1 MNHNS, CDR2 SASEGT. The CDR3 runs to 16 residues. Deletions cut 6 bases from V and 2 bases from J, with 18 bases between. The CDR3 DNA reads as TGTGCCAGCAGCACTACTCCGGGGGGCCCCACAGATACGCAGTATTTT. Translated: CASSTTPGGPTDTQYF.

The chain employs TRBV7-6 and TRBJ2-2, with no clear D. Germline CDR1 and CDR2: SGHVS and FNYEAQ. Trimming cost V 5 bases and J 2 bases, with 3 bases left between them. The CDR3 spans 12 residues. CDR3 nucleotides: TGTGCCAGCAGCCCCAACACCGGGGAGCTGTTTTTT. This encodes CASSPNTGELFF. The whole variable domain, filled in from reference TRBV7-6 and TRBJ2-2, reads GAGVSQSPRYKVTKRGQDVALRCDPISGHVSLYWYRQALGQGPEFLTYFNYEAQQDKSGLPNDRFSAERPEGSISTLTIQRTEQRDSAMYRCASSPNTGELFFGEGSRLTVL.

This chain uses TRBV9 with TRBJ1-2; no reliable D call. Trimming cost V 3 bases and J 4 bases, with 16 bases left between them. Germline V lookup: CDR1 SGDLS, CDR2 YYNGEE. The CDR3 is 15 amino acids. The CDR3 loop is CASSAGWGSGYGYTF. The CDR3 DNA is TGTGCCAGCAGCGCTGGCTGGGGATCCGGCTATGGCTACACCTTC.

This clonotype appeared many times. The chain is built from TRBV6-2 or TRBV6-3 and TRBJ1-5; D uncertain. Germline loops: CDR1 MNHEY, CDR2 SVGEGT. This CDR3 has 14 residues. Trimming left V 6 bases short and J 2 bases short, with 11 bases between. CDR3 region: CASRIPGGNQPQHF. Here the CDR3 DNA reads TGTGCCAGCAGGATCCCTGGGGGCAATCAGCCCCAGCATTTT.

The chain joins TRBV12-3 or TRBV12-4 to TRBJ2-4; 7 nucleotides match TRBD1. J was trimmed by 7 bases and V by 6 bases; bases with no gene match: 6. This CDR3 has 13 residues. The CDR3 loop is CASSNTGVNIQYF. CDR3 DNA: TGTGCCAGCAGCAATACAGGGGTGAACATTCAGTACTTC.

A few counts support this clonotype. J is TRBJ2-2 and V is TRBV29-1; the D is unclear. From germline, CDR1 is SQVTM and CDR2 ANQGSEA. The CDR3 sequence is 13 residues long. Trimming took off 4 bases at V and 0 bases at J, with 6 bases between the two ends. The CDR3 DNA reads as TGCAGCGTTGGACTCACGAACACCGGGGAGCTGTTTTTT. It codes for CSVGLTNTGELFF.

The gene calls are TRBV19 and TRBJ2-7, with TRBD1 identical over 8 bases. Unmatched junction bases numbered 6, after V lost 5 bases and J lost 3 bases. The CDR3 is made up of 14 amino acids. In germline, CDR1 is LNHDA, CDR2 SQIVND (reference sequence). As DNA, the CDR3 is TGTGCCAGTAGTTCCGCAGGGGGCTTCTACGAGCAGTACTTC. Protein sequence: CASSSAGGFYEQYF.

This clonotype was recorded many times. CDR3 amino acids: CASKSPNQPQHF. The CDR3 DNA reads as TGTGCCAGCAAGTCCCCTAATCAGCCCCAGCATTTT. The chain links TRBV2 to TRBJ1-5, with no clear D. V was shortened by 7 bases and J by 4 bases, with 8 bases between the two germline ends. Germline values: CDR1 SNHLY, CDR2 FYNNEI. This CDR3 is 12 amino acids long.

The CDR3 DNA reads as TGTGCCAGCAGCTTAGACGAGTATAATGAGCAGTTCTTC. This translates into CASSLDEYNEQFF. The rearrangement joins TRBV7-4 to TRBJ2-1; D is unclear. Trimming removed 1 base from V and 7 bases from J, with 8 bases in between. The CDR3 runs 13 residues. Germline loops: CDR1 SGHVT, CDR2 SQSDAQ.

The CDR3: CASSLAIQLTDTQYF. The CDR3 DNA sequence: TGTGCCAGCAGTTTAGCGATCCAGCTCACAGATACGCAGTATTTT. V gene TRBV12-3 or TRBV12-4 combines with J gene TRBJ2-3; D remains unclear. The CDR3 is 15 amino acids. The V gene lost 0 bases and the J gene lost 2 bases, with 9 bases spanning the gap.

This clonotype was counted a few times. The chain uses TRBV29-1 and TRBJ2-2; D may correspond to TRBD1 or TRBD2 (5 bases each). CDR3 length: 13 residues. Germline V gene data show CDR1 as SQVTM and CDR2 as ANQGSEA. Between the trimmed V and J ends, which lost 7 bases and 1 base, there was a span of 10 bases. CDR3 residues: CSAWDRNTGELFF. The CDR3, as DNA: TGCAGCGCCTGGGACCGGAACACCGGGGAGCTGTTTTTT.

The V gene is TRBV12-3 or TRBV12-4, the J gene TRBJ2-5; no definite D call. This CDR3 region has 13 residues. Deletions cut 3 bases from V and 2 bases from J, with 7 bases between. CDR3 amino acids: CASSFLVQETQYF. The CDR3 DNA follows: TGTGCCAGCAGTTTTTTAGTACAAGAGACCCAGTACTTC.

J is TRBJ1-1 and V is TRBV5-6, with a possible D match to TRBD1 (5 bases). The ends were cut back, 1 base at V and 2 bases at J, with 9 bases in the middle. Germline V gives CDR1 SGHDT, CDR2 YYEEEE. CDR3 length equals 14 residues. The CDR3 nucleotides are TGTGCCAGCAGCTTGTCCGGGGGAAACACTGAAGCTTTCTTT. Its translation is CASSLSGGNTEAFF.

This clonotype came up many times. The chain couples TRBV27 to TRBJ1-5; weak D call: TRBD1 (5 bases). This CDR3 region has 15 residues. The germline V and J ends were trimmed by 5 bases and 5 bases, with 16 bases remaining between them. From germline, CDR1 is MNHEY and CDR2 SMNVEV (reference sequence). CDR3 region: CASSAGGGSYQPQHF. CDR3 bases: TGTGCCAGCAGTGCCGGCGGGGGATCGTATCAGCCCCAGCATTTT.

This rearrangement joins TRBV2 to TRBJ2-7; TRBD2 aligns across 8 bases. The CDR3 has 16 residues. Unmatched junction bases numbered 12, after V lost 8 bases and J lost 0 bases. CDR1 is SNHLY and CDR2 is FYNNEI in the germline V gene. This CDR3 is CASYGLAGKNSYEQYF. CDR3 nucleotide sequence: TGTGCCAGCTATGGATTAGCGGGGAAAAACTCCTACGAGCAGTACTTC.

The chain joins TRBV7-4 to TRBJ1-4; 7 bases line up with TRBD1. This CDR3 region has 15 residues. Germline V gene sequence: CDR1 SGHVT, CDR2 SQSDAQ. Trimming removed 1 base from V and 5 bases from J; junction bases left unmatched: 4. In DNA, the CDR3 is TGTGCCAGCAGCTTAGGACAGGGAGGCAATGAAAAACTGTTTTTT. Translating gives CASSLGQGGNEKLFF.

About this clonotype: A junction end diverges from the germline sequence, so it may reflect a read error. The chain combines TRBV25-1 with TRBJ1-2; a possible D gene is TRBD1 (6 bases). There are 11 residues in the CDR3. CDR1 and CDR2 from the germline V gene are MGHDK and SYGVNS. For the CDR3, the DNA is TGTGCCAGCAGTGCCCAGGCAGGGGCATACTTC. Translated, it gives CASSAQAGAYF.

This clonotype occurred a few times. The rearrangement joins TRBV12-3 or TRBV12-4 to TRBJ2-5; D remains unclear. V shed 5 bases and J shed 4 bases, with 5 bases lying between them. CDR3 length: 11 amino acids. The CDR3 nucleotides are TGTGCCAGCAGTAGTGGAGAGACCCAGTACTTC. Encoded protein: CASSSGETQYF.

The chain is built from TRBV6-2 or TRBV6-3 and TRBJ2-5; D may be TRBD1 or TRBD2 (5 bases each). Per the germline V gene, CDR1 is MNHEY and CDR2 is SVGEGT. The CDR3 sequence is 14 residues long. Trimming shortened V by 0 bases and J by 5 bases, and 10 bases separated the two germline ends. CDR3 residues: CASSYSGAGETQYF. The CDR3 coding sequence is TGTGCCAGCAGTTACTCCGGGGCCGGGGAGACCCAGTACTTC.

The chain's CDR3 is CASSRNSLMMDESTDEQFF. The CDR3 DNA follows: TGTGCCAGCAGCCGCAATTCCCTCATGATGGATGAGAGCACAGATGAGCAGTTCTTC. This chain joins TRBV11-3 and TRBJ2-1, with D unresolved. This CDR3 is built from 19 residues. V lost 5 bases to trimming and J lost 8 bases, with 31 bases between them. CDR1 is SGHNT and CDR2 is YENEEA in the germline V gene.